This note documents a single TCR beta chain sequence. This receptor's antigen is unknown. The input lacks base qualities; no much larger clone sits a single base away. TCRbeta CDR3 regions were amplified from genomic DNA using the immunoSEQ Assay, a bias-controlled multiplex PCR. The authors processed their data as follows. The number of nucleated cells in each sample was estimated from the amplification of reference gene primers within the assay. To quantify the absolute abundance of each unique TCRbeta CDR3 rearrangement, sequence reads were collapsed and filtered. For each sample, productive Simpson clonality was calculated by taking the square root of Simpson's diversity index across productive rearrangements. The table was pulled from immuneACCESS by TCRdb, which kept in-frame rearrangements only. Such tables lose some clones; where checked, under half of the loss comes from unresolved V genes, and the rest has no known cause. D and trimming were read from the DNA, whereas the V and J calls and clone size are those reported in that table. A total of some 170,000 clones appear in this sample, 81% of them only once. The ten top clones hold around 10% of the sample.

CDR1 and CDR2, per the germline V gene, are SGDLS and YYNGEE. V gives up 0 bases and J gives up 2 bases, and the segment between their germline ends measures 11 bases. Counted from cysteine to phenylalanine, this CDR3 has 15 amino acids. Here the CDR3 DNA is all that survives: 45 bases in frame from base 1. Each collaborating institution followed its own protocols to collect whole blood in K2EDTA tubes. For TCRbeta analysis, collaborators shipped samples as frozen whole blood, isolated PBMCs, or DNA extracted from either of those sample types. The data belong to a study of blood T cell repertoires in COVID-19 (dated by TCRdb to 2020 to 2022). Background on the whole study: Collaborator samples came from the United States, Italy and Spain and covered acute and convalescent phases of COVID-19. The prospective study material was composed of cDNA or gDNA derived from T cells, B-cell-depleted T cells, or PBMCs. Subjects who had been exposed to COVID-19, were actively infected with it, or had recovered from it provided the deeply sampled blood TCRbeta repertoires that made up the dataset. The repertoires were released in a freely available public database intended as a resource for research on the immune response to SARS-CoV-2. The samples were drawn from the first 160 participants of the ongoing ImmuneRACE study and from about 1,200 subjects provided by 6 global collaborators. The sample metadata nearly always contained a de-identified subject ID, COVID-19 status, age in years and sex. HLA class I and class II types, where available, came from metadata supplied by the sample provider rather than from assay-based typing. On the study overall, not on this receptor specifically: Clinical and demographic metadata were provided uncurated, with the amount varying by source and participant.

What was sequenced was peripheral blood. The sequence was collected from a man aged 55 to 69 with active or convalescent COVID-19. Rearrangement joined TRBV9 to TRBJ1-2; TRBD1 might be the D gene, on 5 matching bases. CDR3 protein: CASSVGGGTNYGYTF. The sequence in DNA is TGTGCCAGCAGCGTAGGGGGGGGAACCAACTATGGCTACACCTTC.